There are many counts of the clone carrying this T cell receptor (beta chain). Its specificity is unknown. Those with hyperthyroidism were 18 to 65 years old, newly diagnosed, and ill for under 2 months. The data were obtained in a study of T cells in Graves' hyperthyroidism and ophthalmopathy. Study-level information: Upon initial diagnosis and before any treatment, peripheral blood was collected. Study-level results: Most expanded thyroid clonotypes above 0.001 also appeared in blood. Stable hyperthyroidism and ophthalmopathy were separated using 13 V-J signatures.

Amplification of TCR beta CDR3 regions used RNA as the template. The HTBI primer set drove a first-round RT-PCR of the TCR CDR3. Via MiXCR, TCRdb re-called the multiplex PCR reads, giving one row per CDR3 protein. Of roughly 630,000 distinct CDR3 sequences listed, less than 20% were seen once; the top ten hold 6.5% to 8%. The source material was blood. The TCR sequence derives from a woman aged 25 to 39 with Graves' hyperthyroidism.

CDR3 region: CPGADTHSYEQYF. CDR3 DNA: TGTCCCGGCGCGGACACCCACTCCTACGAGCAGTACTTC. The chain recombines TRBV12-3 or TRBV12-4 with TRBJ2-7, with D possibly TRBD1 on 5 matching bases. CDR3 length: 13 amino acids.